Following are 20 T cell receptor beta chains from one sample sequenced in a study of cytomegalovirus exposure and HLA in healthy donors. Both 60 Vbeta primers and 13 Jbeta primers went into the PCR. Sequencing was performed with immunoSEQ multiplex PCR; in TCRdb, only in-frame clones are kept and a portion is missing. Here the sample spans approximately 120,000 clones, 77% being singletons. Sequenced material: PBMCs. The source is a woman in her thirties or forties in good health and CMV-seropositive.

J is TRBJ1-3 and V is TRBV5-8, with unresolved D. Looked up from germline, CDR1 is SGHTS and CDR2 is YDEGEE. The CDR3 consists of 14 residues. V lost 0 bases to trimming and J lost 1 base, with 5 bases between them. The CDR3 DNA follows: TGTGCCAGCAGCTTGGGCGGGTCTGGAAACACCATATATTTT. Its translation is CASSLGGSGNTIYF.

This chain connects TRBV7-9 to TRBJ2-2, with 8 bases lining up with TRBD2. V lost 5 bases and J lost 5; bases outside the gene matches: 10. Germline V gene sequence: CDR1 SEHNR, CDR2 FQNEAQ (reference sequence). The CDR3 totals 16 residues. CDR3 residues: CASSPVGLAGTGELFF. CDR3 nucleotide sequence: TGTGCCAGCAGCCCTGTGGGATTAGCGGGGACCGGGGAGCTGTTTTTT.

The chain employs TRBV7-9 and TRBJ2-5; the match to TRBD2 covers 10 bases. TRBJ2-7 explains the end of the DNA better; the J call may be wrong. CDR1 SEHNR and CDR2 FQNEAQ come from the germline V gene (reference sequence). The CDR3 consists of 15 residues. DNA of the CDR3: TGTGCCAGCAGCTTACAACTAGCGGGGACCTACGAGCAGTACTTC. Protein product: CASSLQLAGTYEQYF.

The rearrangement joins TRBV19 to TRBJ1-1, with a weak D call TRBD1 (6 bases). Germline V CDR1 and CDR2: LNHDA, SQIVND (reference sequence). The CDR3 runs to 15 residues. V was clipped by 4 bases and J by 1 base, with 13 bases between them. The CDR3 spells CASSRTAWPNTEAFF. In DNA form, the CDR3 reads TGTGCCAGTAGTAGGACAGCATGGCCGAACACTGAAGCTTTCTTT.

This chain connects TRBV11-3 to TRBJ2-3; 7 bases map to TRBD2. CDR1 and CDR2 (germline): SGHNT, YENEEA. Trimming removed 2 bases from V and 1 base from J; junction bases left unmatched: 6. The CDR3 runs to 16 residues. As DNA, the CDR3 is TGTGCCAGCAGCTTAAGGGCGGGAGTGGGCACAGATACGCAGTATTTT. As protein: CASSLRAGVGTDTQYF.

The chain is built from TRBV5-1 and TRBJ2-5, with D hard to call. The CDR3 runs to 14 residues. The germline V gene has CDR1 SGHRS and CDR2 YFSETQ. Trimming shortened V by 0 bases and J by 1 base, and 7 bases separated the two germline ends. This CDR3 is CASSLGQAQETQYF. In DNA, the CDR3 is TGCGCCAGCAGCTTGGGTCAGGCCCAAGAGACCCAGTACTTC.

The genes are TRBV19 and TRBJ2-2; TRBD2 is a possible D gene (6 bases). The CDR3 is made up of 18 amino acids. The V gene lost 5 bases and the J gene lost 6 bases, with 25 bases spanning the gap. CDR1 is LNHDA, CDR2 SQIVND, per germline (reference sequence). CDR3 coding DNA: TGTGCCAGTAGTCGATACTTATCCGGGGAGCCTAGCGCCGGGGAGCTGTTTTTT. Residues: CASSRYLSGEPSAGELFF.

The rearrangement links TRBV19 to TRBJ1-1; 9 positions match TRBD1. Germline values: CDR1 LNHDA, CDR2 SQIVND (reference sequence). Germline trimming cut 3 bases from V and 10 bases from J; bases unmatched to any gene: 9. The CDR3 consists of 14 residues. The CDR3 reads CASSISHRQGGAFF. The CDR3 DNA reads TGTGCCAGTAGTATCTCTCACCGACAGGGGGGAGCTTTCTTT.

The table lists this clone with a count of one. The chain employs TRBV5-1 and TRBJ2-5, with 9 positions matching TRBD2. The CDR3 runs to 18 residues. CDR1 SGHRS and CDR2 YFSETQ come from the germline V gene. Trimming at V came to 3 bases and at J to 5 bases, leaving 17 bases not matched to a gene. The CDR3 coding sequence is TGCGCCAGCAGCTACGGCCTTCAGGGGGGAGGACTAGCGGAGACCCAGTACTTC. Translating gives CASSYGLQGGGLAETQYF.

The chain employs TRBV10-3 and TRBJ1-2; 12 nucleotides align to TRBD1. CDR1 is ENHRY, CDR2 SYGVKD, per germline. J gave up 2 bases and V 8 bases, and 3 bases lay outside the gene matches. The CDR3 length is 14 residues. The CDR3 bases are TGTGCCATCGGGACAGGGGGCGTCAACTATGGCTACACCTTC. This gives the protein CAIGTGGVNYGYTF.

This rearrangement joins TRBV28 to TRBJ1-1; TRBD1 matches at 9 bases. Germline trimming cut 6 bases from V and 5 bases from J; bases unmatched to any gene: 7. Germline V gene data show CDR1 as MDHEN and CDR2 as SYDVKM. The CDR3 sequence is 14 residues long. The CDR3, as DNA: TGTGCCAGCAGGGGAGACAGGGGGATAACTGAAGCTTTCTTT. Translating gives CASRGDRGITEAFF.

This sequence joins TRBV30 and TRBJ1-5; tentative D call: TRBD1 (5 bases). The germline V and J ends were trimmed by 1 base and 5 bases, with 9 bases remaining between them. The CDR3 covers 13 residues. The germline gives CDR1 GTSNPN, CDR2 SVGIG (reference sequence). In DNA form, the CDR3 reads TGTGCCTGGAGTGAAGACAGACATCAGCCCCAGCATTTT. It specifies CAWSEDRHQPQHF.

This chain's CDR3 is CASSQDETGTYEQYF. The DNA for the CDR3 is TGCGCCAGCAGCCAAGATGAGACAGGGACCTACGAGCAGTACTTC. The chain recombines TRBV4-1 with TRBJ2-7; 7 positions agree with TRBD1. V lost 0 bases to trimming and J lost 2 bases; unmatched junction nucleotides: 4. Germline CDR1 and CDR2: MGHRA and YSYEKL. The CDR3 runs to 15 residues.

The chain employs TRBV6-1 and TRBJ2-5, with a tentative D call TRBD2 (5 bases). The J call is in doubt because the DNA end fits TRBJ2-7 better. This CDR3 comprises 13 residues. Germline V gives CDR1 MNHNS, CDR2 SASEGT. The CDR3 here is CASSDGGPYEQYF. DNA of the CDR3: TGTGCCAGCAGTGATGGAGGACCCTACGAGCAGTACTTC.

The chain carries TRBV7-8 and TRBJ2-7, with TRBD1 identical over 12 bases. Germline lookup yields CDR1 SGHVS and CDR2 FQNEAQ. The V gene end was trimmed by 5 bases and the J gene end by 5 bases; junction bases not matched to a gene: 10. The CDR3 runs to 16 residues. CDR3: CASSGPGTGGRHEQYF. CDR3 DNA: TGTGCCAGCAGCGGCCCCGGGACAGGGGGCCGCCACGAGCAGTACTTC.

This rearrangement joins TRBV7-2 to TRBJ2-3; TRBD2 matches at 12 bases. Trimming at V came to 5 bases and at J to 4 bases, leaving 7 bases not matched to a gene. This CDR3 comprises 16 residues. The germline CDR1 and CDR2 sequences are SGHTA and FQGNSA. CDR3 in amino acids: CASSAWTSGMADTQYF. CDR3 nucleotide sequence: TGTGCCAGCAGCGCATGGACTAGCGGGATGGCAGATACGCAGTATTTT.

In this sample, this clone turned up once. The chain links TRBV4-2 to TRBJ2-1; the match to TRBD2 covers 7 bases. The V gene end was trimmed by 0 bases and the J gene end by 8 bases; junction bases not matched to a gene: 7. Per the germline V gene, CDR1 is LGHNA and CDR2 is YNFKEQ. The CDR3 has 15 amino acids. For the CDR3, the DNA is TGTGCCAGCAGCCAAGATTTCGGAGGGAGGGATGAGCAGTTCTTC. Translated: CASSQDFGGRDEQFF.

The CDR3 nucleotides read TGCGCCAGCAGCTTGGCCGCGACTAGTCCCTACGAGCAGTACTTC. It is translated as CASSLAATSPYEQYF. This sequence joins TRBV5-1 and TRBJ2-7, with D tentatively TRBD2 (6 bases). The germline CDR1 and CDR2 sequences are SGHRS and YFSETQ. The V gene lost 0 bases and the J gene lost 2 bases, with 12 bases spanning the gap. The CDR3 sequence is 15 residues long.

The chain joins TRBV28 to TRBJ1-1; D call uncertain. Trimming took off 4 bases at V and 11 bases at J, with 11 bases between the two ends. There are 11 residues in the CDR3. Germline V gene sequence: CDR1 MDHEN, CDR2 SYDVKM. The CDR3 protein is CASSSPLRAFF. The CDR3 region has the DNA TGTGCCAGCAGTTCCCCCTTGCGGGCTTTCTTT.

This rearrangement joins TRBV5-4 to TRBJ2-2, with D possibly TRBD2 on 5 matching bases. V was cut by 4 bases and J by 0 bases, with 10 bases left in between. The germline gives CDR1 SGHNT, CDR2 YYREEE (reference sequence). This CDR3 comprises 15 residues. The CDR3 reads CASSRSGANTGELFF. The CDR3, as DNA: TGTGCCAGCAGCCGGAGCGGAGCGAACACCGGGGAGCTGTTTTTT.